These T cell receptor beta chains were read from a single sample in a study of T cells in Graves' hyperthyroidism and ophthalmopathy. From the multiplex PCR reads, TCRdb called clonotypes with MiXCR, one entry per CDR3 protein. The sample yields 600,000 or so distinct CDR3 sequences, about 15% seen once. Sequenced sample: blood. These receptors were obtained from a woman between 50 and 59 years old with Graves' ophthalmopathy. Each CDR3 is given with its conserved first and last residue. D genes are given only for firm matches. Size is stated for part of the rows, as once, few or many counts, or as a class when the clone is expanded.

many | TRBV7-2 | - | CASSLGGRERYSNQPQHF
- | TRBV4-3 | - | CASSQDWGVRDKNIQYF
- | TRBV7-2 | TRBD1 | CASSFYRGLETQYF
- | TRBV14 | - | CASSKVGVGPSSYEQYF
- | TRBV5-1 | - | CASSWAGTKPGNTIYF
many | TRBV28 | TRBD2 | CASSPRTSGSPDTQYF
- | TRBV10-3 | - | CAISPRGSYEQYF
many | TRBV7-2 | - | CASRRDLLRNEQFF
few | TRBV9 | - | CASSVAQGPNTGELFF
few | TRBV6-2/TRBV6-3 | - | CASSSGQNLYNEQFF
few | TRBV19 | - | CASSTVRQPQHF
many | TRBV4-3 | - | CASSTSGANQETQYF
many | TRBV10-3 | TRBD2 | CAISLTSGLYNEQFF
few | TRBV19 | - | CASSISRSSYEQYF
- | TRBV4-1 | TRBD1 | CASSQPGQGVRGYTF
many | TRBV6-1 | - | CASVGANPTGTEAFF
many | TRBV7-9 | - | CASRDGSANYGYTF
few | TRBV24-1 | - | CATSDLYTGELFF
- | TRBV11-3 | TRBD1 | CASSFYIRSATDRGPYEQYF
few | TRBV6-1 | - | CASSDRWASGRADTQYF
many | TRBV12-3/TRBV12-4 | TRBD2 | CASSLPLSSGVSNEQFF
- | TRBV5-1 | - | CASSLETSTYSYEQYF
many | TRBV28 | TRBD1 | CASSFLDRGRRNEQFF
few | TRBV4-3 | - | CASSQAQGSGELFF
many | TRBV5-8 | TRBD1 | CASSFGQGIHEQFF
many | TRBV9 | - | CASSGPGHVNYGYTF
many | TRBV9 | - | CASSVVEFSYEQYF
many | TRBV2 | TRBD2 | CASSEVGGSIANNEQFF
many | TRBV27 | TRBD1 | CASAMGTATYEQYF
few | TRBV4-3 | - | CASSQYGQVSYEQYF
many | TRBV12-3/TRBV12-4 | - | CASTNPKSYGYTF
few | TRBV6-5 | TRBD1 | CASSLTRGRAGELFF
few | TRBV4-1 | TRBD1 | CASSQAGTGVGTEAFF
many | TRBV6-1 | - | CASSATYRDSSSGANVLTF
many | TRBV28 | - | CASSPRDPYGYTF
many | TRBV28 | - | CASSLIRLRNTEAFF
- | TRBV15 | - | CATSREGGGAPGDTQYF
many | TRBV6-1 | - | CASSEALSRGSFDIDTQYF
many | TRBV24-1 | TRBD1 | CATSDLGGHGGNNEQFF
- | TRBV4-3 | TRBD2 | CASSQVLAGGLYEQYF
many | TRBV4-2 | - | CASSQDLANYEQYF
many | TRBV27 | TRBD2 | CASRTLAGVETQYF
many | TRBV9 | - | CASSVGQTYEQYF
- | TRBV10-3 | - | CASGPSVHEQYF
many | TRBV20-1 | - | CSAPRAPGEREYYEQYF
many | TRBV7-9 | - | CASSPLLGAKGNQPQHF
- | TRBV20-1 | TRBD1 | CSANRGTPYEQYF
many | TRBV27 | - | CASRLTSISYNEQFF
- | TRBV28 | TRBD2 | CASNEGGREQYF
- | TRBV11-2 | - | CASSLWGSSGANVLTF
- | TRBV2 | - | CASRGGQNEQFF